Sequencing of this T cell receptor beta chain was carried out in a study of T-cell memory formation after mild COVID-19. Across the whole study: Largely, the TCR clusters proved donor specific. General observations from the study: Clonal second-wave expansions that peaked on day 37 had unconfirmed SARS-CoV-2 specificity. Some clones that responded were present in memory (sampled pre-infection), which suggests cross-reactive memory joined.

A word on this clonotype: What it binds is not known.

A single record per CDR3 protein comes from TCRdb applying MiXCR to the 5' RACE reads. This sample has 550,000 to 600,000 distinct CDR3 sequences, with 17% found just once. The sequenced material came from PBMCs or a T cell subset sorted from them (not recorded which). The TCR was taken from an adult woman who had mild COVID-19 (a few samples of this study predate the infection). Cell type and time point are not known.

CDR3 in DNA: TGTGCCAGCAGTGAGGCCGGGACAGGGGGCCAAGAGACCCAGTACTTC. Amino acids: CASSEAGTGGQETQYF. This chain uses TRBV25-1 with TRBJ2-5; 11 nucleotides agree with TRBD1. The CDR3 is made up of 16 amino acids. CDR1 and CDR2 from the germline V gene are MGHDK and SYGVNS. The J segment lost 1 base and the V segment lost 3 bases, leaving 4 bases of the junction unmatched.